The clone carrying this T cell receptor (beta chain) was found a few times. Its antigen is not identified. The study reverse transcribed the entire isolated RNA, so it sequenced expressed TCRB transcripts. Generated by immunoSEQ multiplex PCR, the TCRdb table keeps only in-frame clones and is missing some. The table lists roughly 350,000 clones, 8% to 10% of them singletons. The source of the sample is a study of beta chain features in type 1 diabetes. Findings of the study overall: Significant though moderate, a shortening of TCRB CDR3s appeared in all four CD4+ subsets of Type 1 diabetes patients.

This TCR came from a man aged 25-40 years with type 1 diabetes. Input material: central memory CD4+ T cells from blood.

The CDR3 loop reads CAWSPGHYNEQFF. The DNA for the CDR3 is TGTGCCTGGTCCCCAGGACATTACAATGAGCAGTTCTTC. The V call is TRBV30, the J call TRBJ2-1; TRBD1 might be the D (5 bases). Germline V gene sequence: CDR1 GTSNPN, CDR2 SVGIG (reference sequence). CDR3 length equals 13 residues. Deletions cut 5 bases from V and 4 bases from J, with 12 bases between. The entire variable domain, with the rest obtained from reference TRBV30 and TRBJ2-1, is as follows: SQTIHQWPATLVQPVGSPLSLECTVEGTSNPNLYWYRQAAGRGLQLLFYSVGIGQISSEVPQNLSASRPQDRQFILSSKKLLLSDSGFYLCAWSPGHYNEQFFGPGTRLTVL.